The source of this T cell receptor beta chain is a study of shared T cell receptors in the human thymus. Libraries were prepared by immunoSEQ multiplex PCR; TCRdb keeps only in-frame clonotypes and omits some of them. This sample has over 450,000 clones; 70% to 80% occur once, and the top ten carry about 0.013%. Notes on this clone: An end of the junction does not agree with germline; a read error may underlie this.

CDR1 is SGHRS and CDR2 is YFSETQ in the germline V gene. There are 16 residues in the CDR3. This same sample was also taken into another study, of human thymus T cells. That source notes: During corrective heart surgery, resections were taken, and the thymus tissue came from them. Across thymic and blood repertoires, the usage of V and J genes appeared to be biased. Unrelated individuals had highly overlapping thymic repertoires, as reported in related research.

Sequencing input: thymocytes. This TCR was recovered from a boy in the first two years of life with a congenital heart defect. The chain is built from TRBV5-1 and TRBJ2-1, with D maybe TRBD2 (6 bases). The CDR3 spells CASTLTGDNAYNEQFF. In nucleotides, the CDR3 is TGCGCCAGCACCTTGACGGGAGATAACGCCTACAATGAGCAGTTCTTC.